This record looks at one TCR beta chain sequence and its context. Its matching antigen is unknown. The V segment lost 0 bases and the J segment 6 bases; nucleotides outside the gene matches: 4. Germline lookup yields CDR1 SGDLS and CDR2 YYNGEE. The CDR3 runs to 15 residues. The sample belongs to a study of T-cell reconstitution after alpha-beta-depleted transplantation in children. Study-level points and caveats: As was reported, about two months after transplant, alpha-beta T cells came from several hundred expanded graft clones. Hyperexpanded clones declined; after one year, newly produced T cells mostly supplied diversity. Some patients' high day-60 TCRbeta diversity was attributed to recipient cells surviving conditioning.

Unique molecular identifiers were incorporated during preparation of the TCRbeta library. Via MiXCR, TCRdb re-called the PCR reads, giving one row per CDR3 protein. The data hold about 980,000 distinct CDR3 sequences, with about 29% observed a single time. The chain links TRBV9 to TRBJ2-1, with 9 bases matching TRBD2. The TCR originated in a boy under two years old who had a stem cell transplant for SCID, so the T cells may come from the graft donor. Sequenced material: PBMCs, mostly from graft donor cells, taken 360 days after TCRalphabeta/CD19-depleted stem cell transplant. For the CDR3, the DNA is TGTGCCAGCAGCGTAGAAGCTAGCGGGGCCAATGAGCAGTTCTTC. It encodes CASSVEASGANEQFF.